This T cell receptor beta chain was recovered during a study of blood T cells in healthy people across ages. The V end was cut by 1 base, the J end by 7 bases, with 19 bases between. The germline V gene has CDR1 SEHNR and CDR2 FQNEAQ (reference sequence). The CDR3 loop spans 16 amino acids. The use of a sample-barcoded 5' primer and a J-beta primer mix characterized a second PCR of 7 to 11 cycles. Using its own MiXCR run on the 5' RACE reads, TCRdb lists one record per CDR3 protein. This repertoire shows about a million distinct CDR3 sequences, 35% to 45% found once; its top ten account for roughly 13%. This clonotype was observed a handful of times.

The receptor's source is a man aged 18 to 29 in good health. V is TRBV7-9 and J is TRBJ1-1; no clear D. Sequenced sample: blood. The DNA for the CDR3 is TGTGCCAGCAGCTTAGAAAGGTCCGTGGGAGAGGATGAAGCTTTCTTT. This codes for CASSLERSVGEDEAFF.